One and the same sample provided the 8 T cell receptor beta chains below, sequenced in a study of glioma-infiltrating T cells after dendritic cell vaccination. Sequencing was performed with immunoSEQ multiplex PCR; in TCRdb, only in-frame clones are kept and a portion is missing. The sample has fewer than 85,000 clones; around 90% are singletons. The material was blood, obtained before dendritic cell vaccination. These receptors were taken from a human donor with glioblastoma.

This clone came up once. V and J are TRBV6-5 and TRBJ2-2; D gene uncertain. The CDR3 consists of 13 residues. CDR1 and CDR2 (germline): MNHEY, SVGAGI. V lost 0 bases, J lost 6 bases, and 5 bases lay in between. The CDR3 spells CASSYSYPGELFF. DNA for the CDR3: TGTGCCAGCAGTTACTCGTATCCCGGGGAGCTGTTTTTT.

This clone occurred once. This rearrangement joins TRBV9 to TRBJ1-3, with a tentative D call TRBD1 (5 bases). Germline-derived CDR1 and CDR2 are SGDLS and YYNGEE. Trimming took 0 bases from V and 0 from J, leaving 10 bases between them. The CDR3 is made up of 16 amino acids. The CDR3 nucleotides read TGTGCCAGCAGCGTAGAGGGGAGGGCCTCTGGAAACACCATATATTTT. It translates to CASSVEGRASGNTIYF.

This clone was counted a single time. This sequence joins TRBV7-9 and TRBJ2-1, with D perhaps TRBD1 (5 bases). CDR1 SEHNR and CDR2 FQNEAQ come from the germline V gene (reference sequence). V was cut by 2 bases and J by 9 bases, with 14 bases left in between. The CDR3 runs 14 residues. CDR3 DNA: TGTGCCAGCAGCTTAAGGGGTGGAGTTAGTGAGCAGTTCTTC. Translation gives CASSLRGGVSEQFF.

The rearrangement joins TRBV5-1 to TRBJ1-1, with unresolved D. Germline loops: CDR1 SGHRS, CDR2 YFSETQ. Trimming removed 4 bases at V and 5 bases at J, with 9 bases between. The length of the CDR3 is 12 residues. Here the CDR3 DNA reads TGCGCCAGCAGCACGGGTCATACTGAAGCTTTCTTT. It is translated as CASSTGHTEAFF. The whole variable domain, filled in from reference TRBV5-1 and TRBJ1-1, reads KAGVTQTPRYLIKTRGQQVTLSCSPISGHRSVSWYQQTPGQGLQFLFEYFSETQRNKGNFPGRFSGRQFSNSRSEMNVSTLELGDSALYLCASSTGHTEAFFGQGTRLTVV.

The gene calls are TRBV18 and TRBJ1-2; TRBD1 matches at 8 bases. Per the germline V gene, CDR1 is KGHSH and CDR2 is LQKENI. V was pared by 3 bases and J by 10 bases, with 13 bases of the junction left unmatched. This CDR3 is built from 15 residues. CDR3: CASSPAGTGHRVYTF. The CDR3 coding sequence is TGTGCCAGCTCACCGGCCGGGACAGGTCACCGCGTCTACACCTTC.

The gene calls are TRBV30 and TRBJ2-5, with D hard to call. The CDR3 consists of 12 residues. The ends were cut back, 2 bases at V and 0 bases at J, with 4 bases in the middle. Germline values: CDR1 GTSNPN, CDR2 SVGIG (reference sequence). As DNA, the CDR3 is TGTGCCTGGAGTCGTGACCAAGAGACCCAGTACTTC. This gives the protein CAWSRDQETQYF.

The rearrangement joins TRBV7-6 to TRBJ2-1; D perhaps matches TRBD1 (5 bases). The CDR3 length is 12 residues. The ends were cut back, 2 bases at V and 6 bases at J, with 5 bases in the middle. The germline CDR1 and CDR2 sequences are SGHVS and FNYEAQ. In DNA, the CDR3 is TGTGCCAGCAGCTTACAGGGCAATGAGCAGTTCTTC. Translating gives CASSLQGNEQFF. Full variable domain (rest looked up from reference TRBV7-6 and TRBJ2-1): GAGVSQSPRYKVTKRGQDVALRCDPISGHVSLYWYRQALGQGPEFLTYFNYEAQQDKSGLPNDRFSAERPEGSISTLTIQRTEQRDSAMYRCASSLQGNEQFFGPGTRLTVL.

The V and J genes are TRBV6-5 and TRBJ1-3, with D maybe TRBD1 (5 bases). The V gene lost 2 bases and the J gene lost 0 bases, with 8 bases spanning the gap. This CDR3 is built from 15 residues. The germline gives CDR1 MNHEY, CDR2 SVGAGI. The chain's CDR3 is CASSYRGSSGNTIYF. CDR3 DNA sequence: TGTGCCAGCAGTTACAGGGGAAGCTCTGGAAACACCATATATTTT.